The sequence of this T cell receptor (beta chain) was determined in a study of control samples from healthy donors and cancer patients. Germline values: CDR1 SGHRS, CDR2 YFSETQ. The CDR3 is 14 amino acids. Trimming cost V 1 base and J 2 bases, with 9 bases left between them. Comments on this clone: In the same sample, other DNA sequences code for this CDR3.

Libraries were prepared by immunoSEQ multiplex PCR; TCRdb keeps only in-frame clonotypes and omits some of them. The sample lists over 150,000 clones, 94% occurring once. The gene calls are TRBV5-1 and TRBJ1-1; no clear D gene. This receptor was identified in a man aged 35 to 55 in good health. Source material: blood. As DNA, the CDR3 is TGCGCCAGCAGCTTGCAATCCTCAAACACTGAAGCTTTCTTT. Its protein product is CASSLQSSNTEAFF. The full variable domain, completed using reference TRBV5-1 and TRBJ1-1, is KAGVTQTPRYLIKTRGQQVTLSCSPISGHRSVSWYQQTPGQGLQFLFEYFSETQRNKGNFPGRFSGRQFSNSRSEMNVSTLELGDSALYLCASSLQSSNTEAFFGQGTRLTVV.